These T cell receptor beta chains were read from a single sample in a study of T cell repertoires in cytomegalovirus infection. From the reads, TCRdb called clonotypes with MiXCR, one entry per CDR3 protein. The data show 300,000 to 400,000 distinct CDR3 sequences, around 29% seen once. Their target antigens are unknown. Sequencing used cultured PBMCs, obtained from culture after CMV antigen stimulation. These receptors were taken from a human donor in good health (CMV status not recorded). Some clones in this sample may be carry-over from other donors' samples. CDR3s include the opening cysteine and the closing phenylalanine or tryptophan. The D gene is left open where the match is weak. Clone size, where shown, is once, few, many, or a class for clones that have expanded.

j_call clone_size v_call d_call cdr3_aa
TRBJ1-1 few TRBV7-6 . CASSLQGQTEAFF
TRBJ2-1 . TRBV24-1 TRBD2 CATSDKSSTSGSSSYNEQFF
TRBJ2-7 few TRBV28 . CASNRATYEQYF
TRBJ1-6 . TRBV5-1 . CASSLGASGSGNSPLHF
TRBJ2-2 . TRBV18 . CASSTQGNTGELFF
TRBJ2-1 few TRBV28 . CASSTSSNPYNEQFF
TRBJ2-1 many TRBV7-2 TRBD2 CASSFRRLAGEYNEQFF
TRBJ2-7 . TRBV6-1 TRBD2 CASRQGTSGDEQYF
TRBJ2-5 . TRBV28 . CASSLPQGRPGETQYF
TRBJ1-1 once TRBV18 . CASSPRGEVDEAFF
TRBJ1-2 few TRBV10-3 TRBD1 CASHTGTGKNYGYTF
TRBJ2-1 many TRBV7-2 TRBD2 CASSSTRLGGGPYNEQFF
TRBJ2-4 few TRBV19 . CASSMSGNGAKNIQYF
TRBJ1-1 many TRBV7-2 . CASSTMAGGTEAFF
TRBJ2-5 few TRBV12-5 TRBD2 CASGLGSTGTSSRETQYF
TRBJ2-1 . TRBV30 . CAWSPGSYNEQFF
TRBJ1-2 few TRBV11-2 . CASSLDGVGYTF
TRBJ1-4 . TRBV12-3/TRBV12-4 . CASSLKGIDEKLFF
TRBJ1-6 . TRBV10-3 . CAISVSGTQSGNSPLHF
TRBJ2-1 . TRBV6-6 . CASSRRGAGNEQFF
TRBJ1-5 . TRBV12-3/TRBV12-4 TRBD1 CASSLTGQPGPQHF
TRBJ1-6 . TRBV2 . CASNQLRDSPLHF
TRBJ1-5 many TRBV7-2 TRBD1 CASSPGTVILQPQHF
TRBJ2-3 few TRBV4-1 TRBD2 CASSQETGGDTQYF
TRBJ1-3 . TRBV12-3/TRBV12-4 . CASSGPGVGNTIYF
TRBJ2-3 . TRBV9 . CASSVVPQNTDTQYF
TRBJ2-3 many TRBV27 . CASSPLGGESTDTQYF
TRBJ2-1 . TRBV5-4 TRBD1 CASTEKRTGRNNEQFF
TRBJ2-3 few TRBV27 TRBD2 CASSQPPRREASTDTQYF
TRBJ2-3 . TRBV19 . CASSIELAEGTQYF
TRBJ2-1 few TRBV4-2 TRBD2 CASSGGRKHNEQFF
TRBJ2-1 . TRBV7-2 TRBD1 CASRKRTGSDEQFF
TRBJ2-1 . TRBV6-6 TRBD2 CASSYSGGDNEQFF
TRBJ2-5 . TRBV12-5 TRBD2 CASGLLLGEGLQETQYF
TRBJ1-3 few TRBV6-6 . CASSYEGDSGNTIYF
TRBJ2-7 . TRBV7-4 . CASSRDLAHEQYF
TRBJ1-4 . TRBV2 . CASRGGQLNEKLFF